Presented here are 3 T cell receptor beta chains from one specimen sequenced in a study of beta chain features in type 1 diabetes. Points from the study as a whole: Shortening that was moderate but significant affected the TCRB CDR3s of Type 1 diabetes patients in all four CD4+ subsets.

Sequencing targeted expressed TCRB transcripts, as all isolated RNA had been reverse transcribed. Sequencing was performed with immunoSEQ multiplex PCR; in TCRdb, only in-frame clones are kept and a portion is missing. The sample consists of fewer than 400,000 clones, around 9.3% of them appearing once. No antigen has been identified for these receptors. Source material: central memory CD4+ T cells from blood. These receptors were collected from a young man with type 1 diabetes.

This clone was seen only a few times. The chain couples TRBV11-2 to TRBJ2-3; weak D call: TRBD1 (6 bases). Trimming took off 2 bases at V and 6 bases at J, with 9 bases between the two ends. Germline-derived CDR1 and CDR2 are SGHAT and FQNNGV. The CDR3 consists of 13 residues. This CDR3 is CASSLQGMDTQYF. In nucleotides, the CDR3 is TGTGCCAGCAGCTTACAGGGGATGGATACGCAGTATTTT.

This clone was seen only a few times. This chain joins TRBV11-2 and TRBJ2-4; D not resolved. Germline V CDR1 and CDR2: SGHAT, FQNNGV. Trimming cost V 2 bases and J 8 bases, with 16 bases left between them. The CDR3 is 15 amino acids. CDR3 sequence reads: CASSLPAKDVHIQYF. As DNA, the CDR3 is TGTGCCAGCAGCTTACCGGCCAAAGACGTACACATTCAGTACTTC.

In this sample, this clone turned up a few times. The genes are TRBV6-1 and TRBJ2-1, with D possibly TRBD2 on 5 matching bases. Looked up from germline, CDR1 is MNHNS and CDR2 is SASEGT. Trimming took 6 bases from V and 10 from J, leaving 16 bases between them. The CDR3 loop spans 13 amino acids. This chain's CDR3 is CASSLPPAEEQFF. As DNA, the CDR3 is TGTGCCAGCAGCCTCCCACCAGCGGAAGAGCAGTTCTTC.